These T cell receptor beta chains were read from a single sample in a study of cytomegalovirus exposure and HLA in healthy donors. The repertoire was sequenced with immunoSEQ multiplex PCR; TCRdb's copy has only in-frame clones and lacks some. The data hold under 200,000 clones, with just under 90% observed a single time. The sequencing input was PBMCs. The source of these receptors is a woman in her late teens or twenties in good health and CMV-seropositive. Both conserved end residues are part of each CDR3. The D gene is left open where the match is weak. Clone sizes are given selectively: once, few, many, or a class where the clone is expanded.

J gene | D gene | clone size | V gene | CDR3 DNA | CDR3 protein
TRBJ2-7 | - | - | TRBV10-3 | TGTGCCATCAGTGACAAGGGGGAATCCTACGAGCAGTACTTC | CAISDKGESYEQYF
TRBJ2-7 | - | few | TRBV19 | TGTGCCAGTAGTGTGGGACACTCCCAGGCCTCCTACGAGCAGTACTTC | CASSVGHSQASYEQYF
TRBJ2-1 | - | once | TRBV5-3 | TGTGCCAGCGTCTCGAGGGGGAGGGCGAACAATGAGCAGTTCTTC | CASVSRGRANNEQFF
TRBJ2-5 | TRBD2 | - | TRBV5-4 | TGTGCCAGCAGCTCCCAGGCGGGAGCCCTCCTGGGAGAGACCCAGTACTTC | CASSSQAGALLGETQYF
TRBJ2-3 | TRBD1 | - | TRBV30 | TGTGCCAAAGGGACAGGGGCGACCACAGATACGCAGTATTTT | CAKGTGATTDTQYF
TRBJ2-7 | - | - | TRBV19 | TGTGCCAGTATTAAGGGGTCAGCAAATTACGAGCAGTACTTC | CASIKGSANYEQYF
TRBJ2-7 | TRBD2 | - | TRBV2 | TGTGCCAGCAGTGAACCACCTGGCCTAGCGGGAGAATACGAGCAGTACTTC | CASSEPPGLAGEYEQYF
TRBJ1-5 | TRBD1 | - | TRBV7-2 | TGTGCCAGCAGCTTGGTAACTACAGGGGGCGGTCAGCCCCAGCATTTT | CASSLVTTGGGQPQHF
TRBJ2-3 | - | - | TRBV10-1 | TGCGCCAGCAGGGCGACACTGACAGATACGCAGTATTTT | CASRATLTDTQYF
TRBJ1-2 | - | few | TRBV21-1 | TGTGCCAGCACCCCCTTCACCTTC | CASTPFTF
TRBJ2-7 | TRBD1 | once | TRBV25-1 | TGTGCCAGCAGCGCGACAGGGGACGAGCAGTACTTC | CASSATGDEQYF
TRBJ2-2 | - | - | TRBV25-1 | TGTGCCAGCAGTGACATACAGGTGGCCGGGGAGCTGTTTTTT | CASSDIQVAGELFF
TRBJ1-1 | - | - | TRBV5-1 | TGCGCCAGCAGCTTGGGGCGCGGGGGGATGAACACTGAAGCTTTCTTT | CASSLGRGGMNTEAFF
TRBJ2-3 | TRBD2 | - | TRBV4-1 | TGCGCCAGCAGCCAATATACTAGCGGGAGGGCCGGGTTGGCTACAGATACGCAGTATTTT | CASSQYTSGRAGLATDTQYF
TRBJ1-4 | TRBD1 | few | TRBV30 | TGTGCCTGGAGTGTAAGGGGGCAGGGGGAAAAACTGTTTTTT | CAWSVRGQGEKLFF
TRBJ2-7 | - | - | TRBV29-1 | TGCAGCGTTGAAGAAGGTCGAGGACGAGGGGAGCAGTACTTC | CSVEEGRGRGEQYF
TRBJ2-1 | TRBD2 | - | TRBV5-1 | TGCGCCAGCAGCTTGGTTCCTAGCGGGTACAATGAGCAGTTCTTC | CASSLVPSGYNEQFF